What follows are 29 T cell receptor beta chains derived from one specimen sequenced in a study of blood T cell repertoires in COVID-19. The protocol was immunoSEQ multiplex PCR, while the TCRdb copy is restricted to in-frame clones and leaves out a portion. The profile covers 300,000 or so clones, with roughly 84% appearing a single time and 1% taken by the ten largest. Sequencing was done on a sample of PBMCs or T cells enriched from blood (not recorded which). These receptors all come from a woman aged 25 to 39 who had recovered from COVID-19.

The J gene is TRBJ2-7, the V gene TRBV5-5, with TRBD1 identical over 11 bases. The V segment lost 3 bases and the J segment 2 bases; nucleotides outside the gene matches: 1. The CDR3 loop spans 14 amino acids. Germline V gene data show CDR1 as SGHKS and CDR2 as YYEKEE (reference sequence). DNA of the CDR3: TGTGCCAGCAGCTGGGGACAGGGGGCCTACGAGCAGTACTTC. It encodes CASSWGQGAYEQYF.

As to this clone: A read error may produce the germline difference seen at one junction end. The chain carries TRBV10-3 and TRBJ1-4; TRBD1 aligns across 7 bases. From germline, CDR1 is ENHRY and CDR2 SYGVKD. This CDR3 is built from 14 residues. Here the CDR3 DNA reads TGTGCCGTCAGACAGGGCGCTGATAATGAAAAACTGTTTTTT. Translated: CAVRQGADNEKLFF.

V and J are TRBV7-2 and TRBJ1-3; 9 positions match TRBD1. The CDR3 is 17 residues long. V trimming: 5 bases; J trimming: 4 bases; junction bases outside the gene matches: 12. Germline assignment: CDR1 SGHTA and CDR2 FQGNSA. The CDR3 sequence is CASSLMAVDRGGNTIYF. The CDR3 region has the DNA TGTGCCAGCAGCCTCATGGCGGTGGACAGGGGAGGAAACACCATATATTTT.

The V and J genes are TRBV4-2 and TRBJ1-3; tentatively, D is TRBD1 (6 bases). Germline V gene sequence: CDR1 LGHNA, CDR2 YNFKEQ. The CDR3 contains 16 residues. V lost 4 bases to trimming and J lost 0 bases, with 13 bases between them. In nucleotides, the CDR3 is TGTGCCAGCAGCCGGGAACAGGGAACCTCTGGAAACACCATATATTTT. Amino acid sequence: CASSREQGTSGNTIYF.

V usage is TRBV18 and J usage is TRBJ1-2; 7 bases fit TRBD1. V trimming: 3 bases; J trimming: 4 bases; junction bases outside the gene matches: 5. This CDR3 has 14 amino acids. CDR1 KGHSH and CDR2 LQKENI come from the germline V gene. The CDR3 DNA is TGTGCCAGCTCACCCGACAGGGCCAGCTATGGCTACACCTTC. It encodes CASSPDRASYGYTF.

The chain couples TRBV5-4 to TRBJ2-1, with 9 bases that match TRBD2. The CDR3 length is 18 residues. CDR1 is SGHNT and CDR2 is YYREEE in the germline V gene (reference sequence). V shed 3 bases, J shed 1 base, and the junction held 11 bases outside the gene matches. The CDR3 is CASSWGGRGPESYNEQFF. CDR3 coding DNA: TGTGCCAGCAGCTGGGGCGGGAGGGGACCAGAGTCCTACAATGAGCAGTTCTTC.

This rearrangement joins TRBV6-1 to TRBJ1-6; 9 nucleotides align to TRBD1. Trimming took 1 base from V and 0 from J; bases not matched to a gene: 4. The CDR3 is 18 amino acids. Germline CDR1 MNHNS, CDR2 SASEGT. In DNA, the CDR3 is TGTGCCAGCAGTGAAGTCACAGGGGGCGCCTCCTATAATTCACCCCTCCACTTT. Translating gives CASSEVTGGASYNSPLHF.

The V call is TRBV6-4, the J call TRBJ1-2, with a weak D call TRBD1 (6 bases). V shed 3 bases and J shed 4 bases, with 18 bases lying between them. The CDR3 length is 16 residues. Germline V lookup: CDR1 MRHNA, CDR2 SNTAGT. In nucleotides, the CDR3 is TGTGCCAGCAGTGATACTTCGGGAAGGGGGTCCTATGGCTACACCTTC. Its translation is CASSDTSGRGSYGYTF.

This clone was seen more than once but under ten times. This chain joins TRBV7-9 and TRBJ2-7; D is possibly TRBD1 (6 bases). The length of the CDR3 is 14 residues. The germline V gene has CDR1 SEHNR and CDR2 FQNEAQ (reference sequence). Trimming removed 8 bases from V and 0 bases from J, with 14 bases in between. The CDR3 region has the DNA TGTGCCAGCTCGGGGACAAAGAGCTCCTACGAGCAGTACTTC. Translation: CASSGTKSSYEQYF. Full variable domain (rest looked up from reference TRBV7-9 and TRBJ2-7): DTGVSQNPRHKITKRGQNVTFRCDPISEHNRLYWYRQTLGQGPEFLTYFQNEAQLEKSRLLSDRFSAERPKGSFSTLEIQRTEQGDSAMYLCASSGTKSSYEQYFGPGTRLTVT.

This clone has more than one count but fewer than ten. This rearrangement joins TRBV29-1 to TRBJ1-1; no firm D call. The CDR3 is made up of 12 amino acids. V was trimmed by 7 bases and J by 3 bases, leaving 12 bases between them. Germline V gene data show CDR1 as SQVTM and CDR2 as ANQGSEA. CDR3 DNA: TGCAGCGCCAGGCGGGCGCACACTGAAGCTTTCTTT. Encoded protein: CSARRAHTEAFF.

The V gene is TRBV28, the J gene TRBJ1-5; D gene ambiguous. This CDR3 is built from 14 residues. Trimming left V 0 bases short and J 3 bases short, with 6 bases between. Germline V lookup: CDR1 MDHEN, CDR2 SYDVKM. In nucleotides, the CDR3 is TGTGCCAGCAGTTTATGGAGTAACAATCAGCCCCAGCATTTT. Translating it yields CASSLWSNNQPQHF.

The chain recombines TRBV3-1 (or the pseudogene TRBV3-2) with TRBJ1-6; no firm D call. The V gene's germline CDR1 is LGHDT and CDR2 YNNKEL (reference sequence). Trimming stripped 3 bases from V and 10 bases from J, with 10 bases between. CDR3 size: 13 residues. CDR3 coding DNA: TGTGCCAGCAGCCAGGAGGGTCGCTCACCCCTCCACTTT. Protein product: CASSQEGRSPLHF.

CDR3 amino acids: CASSDRSGNTIYF. CDR3 DNA: TGTGCCAGCAGCGACAGGTCTGGAAACACCATATATTTT. This chain uses TRBV2 with TRBJ1-3; D perhaps matches TRBD1 (6 bases). In germline, CDR1 is SNHLY, CDR2 FYNNEI. The V end was cut by 6 bases, the J end by 1 base, with 7 bases between. CDR3 size: 13 residues.

The genes are TRBV7-9 and TRBJ1-6, with a possible D match to TRBD1 (6 bases). The V end lost 1 base, the J end lost 9 bases, and 13 bases lay between the germline ends. The CDR3 has 15 amino acids. The germline V gene encodes CDR1 SEHNR and CDR2 FQNEAQ (reference sequence). CDR3 nucleotides: TGTGCCAGCAGCTTAGTAAGGGGGGGGCCTTCACCCCTCCACTTT. Amino acids: CASSLVRGGPSPLHF.

The DNA for the CDR3 is TGTGCCTGGAGTTCGGGGGGTGGGGAGACCCAGTACTTC. As protein: CAWSSGGGETQYF. J is TRBJ2-5 and V is TRBV30, with 7 bases aligning to TRBD2. Looked up from germline, CDR1 is GTSNPN and CDR2 is SVGIG (reference sequence). The ends lost 2 bases at V and 5 bases at J; junction bases unmatched: 5. The CDR3 runs to 13 residues.

The gene calls are TRBV5-4 and TRBJ1-4; TRBD1 aligns across 10 bases. CDR3 size: 16 residues. CDR1 SGHNT and CDR2 YYREEE come from the germline V gene (reference sequence). J gave up 8 bases and V 4 bases, and 11 bases lay outside the gene matches. The CDR3 DNA reads TGTGCCAGCAGCAACTATGCCGGGACAGGGGACGAAAAACTGTTTTTT. It yields the protein CASSNYAGTGDEKLFF.

The chain carries TRBV28 and TRBJ2-3; the match to TRBD2 covers 9 bases. The CDR3 consists of 17 residues. The ends lost 4 bases at V and 0 bases at J; junction bases unmatched: 8. From germline, CDR1 is MDHEN and CDR2 SYDVKM. The CDR3 protein is CASSSVASGISTDTQYF. The CDR3 DNA is TGTGCCAGCAGTTCCGTGGCTAGCGGGATTAGCACAGATACGCAGTATTTT.

This clone is a singleton in its sample. J is TRBJ1-1 and V is TRBV12-3 or TRBV12-4, with a possible D match to TRBD1 (6 bases). V lost 10 bases and J lost 10, with 19 bases in between. The length of the CDR3 is 12 residues. The CDR3 region is CATRPRQDRAFF. The DNA of the CDR3 is TGTGCCACCCGACCCCGCCAGGACAGAGCTTTCTTT.

The genes are TRBV5-1 and TRBJ1-5, with 7 bases aligning to TRBD1. This CDR3 has 13 amino acids. With 3 bases clipped from V and 5 bases from J, the junction kept 2 bases outside the gene matches. The germline gives CDR1 SGHRS, CDR2 YFSETQ. The CDR3 loop is CASSWDSDQPQHF. CDR3 bases: TGCGCCAGCAGCTGGGACAGTGATCAGCCCCAGCATTTT.

This sequence joins TRBV18 and TRBJ1-5; 9 bases fit TRBD1. Per germline, CDR1 KGHSH and CDR2 LQKENI. The ends lost 4 bases at V and 5 bases at J; junction bases unmatched: 6. This CDR3 region has 15 residues. The CDR3 here is CASSLKTGGDQPQHF. In nucleotides, the CDR3 is TGTGCCAGCTCACTCAAGACAGGGGGGGATCAGCCCCAGCATTTT. Full variable domain (missing parts from reference TRBV18 and TRBJ1-5): NAGVMQNPRHLVRRRGQEARLRCSPMKGHSHVYWYRQLPEEGLKFMVYLQKENIIDESGMPKERFSAEFPKEGPSILRIQQVVRGDSAAYFCASSLKTGGDQPQHFGDGTRLSIL.

The chain carries TRBV5-1 and TRBJ2-7; TRBD2 matches at 11 bases. The germline V gene encodes CDR1 SGHRS and CDR2 YFSETQ. The CDR3 spans 14 residues. The V gene end was trimmed by 5 bases and the J gene end by 1 base; junction bases not matched to a gene: 2. In DNA, the CDR3 is TGCGCCAGCAGTAGCGGGGGGGCTTCCTACGAGCAGTACTTC. Its protein is CASSSGGASYEQYF.

This clone was counted a single time. The gene calls are TRBV12-3 or TRBV12-4 and TRBJ1-1, with a tentative D call TRBD1 (5 bases). This CDR3 spans 11 amino acids. V lost 6 bases to trimming and J lost 3 bases, with 5 bases between them. The chain's CDR3 is CASRGDTEAFF. The CDR3, as DNA: TGTGCCAGCAGAGGGGACACTGAAGCTTTCTTT.

This chain joins TRBV28 and TRBJ1-6; a possible D gene is TRBD1 (6 bases). The CDR3 is 15 amino acids. The germline gives CDR1 MDHEN, CDR2 SYDVKM. V was clipped by 8 bases and J by 6 bases, with 17 bases between them. CDR3 DNA sequence: TGTGCCAGCTCTAGGGCCACAGGGCCTAATTCACCCCTCCACTTT. Translation: CASSRATGPNSPLHF.

This clone has only one observation. The chain recombines TRBV7-2 with TRBJ2-5, with unresolved D. Trimming left V 1 base short and J 5 bases short, with 11 bases between. CDR1 and CDR2 from the germline V gene are SGHTA and FQGNSA. The CDR3 consists of 14 residues. For the CDR3, the DNA is TGTGCCAGCAGCTTAGGGCCCGTGAAGGAGACCCAGTACTTC. It is translated as CASSLGPVKETQYF.

The rearrangement links TRBV28 to TRBJ1-6; 8 nucleotides agree with TRBD1. Per the germline V gene, CDR1 is MDHEN and CDR2 is SYDVKM. This CDR3 comprises 16 residues. Unmatched junction bases numbered 9, after V lost 3 bases and J lost 8 bases. CDR3: CASSFPAPGGYSPLHF. CDR3 sequence (DNA): TGTGCCAGCAGTTTTCCAGCGCCAGGGGGCTATTCACCCCTCCACTTT.

The rearrangement joins TRBV2 to TRBJ2-7, with a tentative D call TRBD2 (6 bases). Germline-derived CDR1 and CDR2 are SNHLY and FYNNEI. V lost 1 base and J 4 bases, leaving 17 bases between the germline ends. The CDR3 length is 16 residues. The CDR3 DNA is TGTGCCAGCAGTGAAGGGAGGGGTGAGGGCAGGTACGAGCAGTACTTC. This codes for CASSEGRGEGRYEQYF.

The rearrangement links TRBV12-3 or TRBV12-4 to TRBJ1-6; D is unclear. The V and J ends lost 2 bases and 10 bases respectively, with 9 bases between them. CDR3 length: 13 residues. The CDR3: CASSLNPRSPLHF. Here the CDR3 DNA reads TGTGCCAGCAGTTTAAATCCCAGATCACCCCTCCACTTT.

This clone showed up many times. The V gene is TRBV7-9, the J gene TRBJ2-1; tentative D call: TRBD2 (6 bases). The CDR3 extends over 14 amino acids. V was clipped by 5 bases and J by 4 bases, with 12 bases between them. Germline lookup yields CDR1 SEHNR and CDR2 FQNEAQ (reference sequence). CDR3 nucleotides: TGTGCCAGCAGCCCCCGGGACTTGTACAATGAGCAGTTCTTC. Amino acid sequence: CASSPRDLYNEQFF.

This clone came up a few times. The chain has TRBV5-1 and TRBJ2-2, with 9 positions matching TRBD1. Trimming cost V 4 bases and J 3 bases; bases outside gene matches: 13. CDR1 and CDR2 from the germline V gene are SGHRS and YFSETQ. CDR3 length equals 18 residues. The CDR3 DNA sequence: TGCGCCAGCAGCCCGACCTCCCGCCGGGACAGGGACACCGGGGAGCTGTTTTTT. Translating it yields CASSPTSRRDRDTGELFF.